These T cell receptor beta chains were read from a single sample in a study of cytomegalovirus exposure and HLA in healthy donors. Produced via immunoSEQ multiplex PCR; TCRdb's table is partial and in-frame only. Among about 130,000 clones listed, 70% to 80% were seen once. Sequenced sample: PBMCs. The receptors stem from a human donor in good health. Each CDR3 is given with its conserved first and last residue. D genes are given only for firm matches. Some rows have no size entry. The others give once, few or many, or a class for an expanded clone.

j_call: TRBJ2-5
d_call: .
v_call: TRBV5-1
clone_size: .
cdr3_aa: CASRGLFGNQETQYF
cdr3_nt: TGCGCCAGCAGGGGCCTTTTCGGGAACCAAGAGACCCAGTACTTC

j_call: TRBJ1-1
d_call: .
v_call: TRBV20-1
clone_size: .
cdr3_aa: CSARGTAEAFF
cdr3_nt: TGCAGTGCTAGAGGGACAGCTGAAGCTTTCTTT

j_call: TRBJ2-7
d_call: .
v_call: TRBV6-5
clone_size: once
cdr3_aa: CASSSYQRTYEQYF
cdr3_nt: TGTGCCAGCAGTTCGTACCAGCGGACCTACGAGCAGTACTTC

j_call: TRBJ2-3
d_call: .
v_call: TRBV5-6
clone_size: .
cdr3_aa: CASSSRTDHTDTQYF
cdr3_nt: TGTGCCAGCAGCTCCCGGACAGACCACACAGATACGCAGTATTTT

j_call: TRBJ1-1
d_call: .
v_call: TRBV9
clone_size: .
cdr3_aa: CASSVELEVTEAFF
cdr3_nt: TGTGCCAGCAGCGTAGAATTAGAGGTAACTGAAGCTTTCTTT

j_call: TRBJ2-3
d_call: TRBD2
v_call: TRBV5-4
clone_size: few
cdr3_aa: CASSLPTSGITTDTQYF
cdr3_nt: TGTGCCAGCAGCTTACCCACTAGCGGGATTACCACAGATACGCAGTATTTT

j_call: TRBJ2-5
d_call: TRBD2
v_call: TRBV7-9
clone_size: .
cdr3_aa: CSSGTRIPGGETQYF
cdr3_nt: TGTTCCAGCGGGACTAGGATCCCAGGTGGAGAGACCCAGTACTTC

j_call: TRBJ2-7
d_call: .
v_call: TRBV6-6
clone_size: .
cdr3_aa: CASSLTPAGGSNEQYF
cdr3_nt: TGTGCCAGCAGTTTAACCCCGGCCGGAGGCTCGAACGAGCAGTACTTC

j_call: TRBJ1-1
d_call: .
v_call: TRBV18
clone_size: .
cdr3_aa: CASSTRGWNTEAFF
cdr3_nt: TGTGCCAGCTCCACGAGGGGGTGGAACACTGAAGCTTTCTTT

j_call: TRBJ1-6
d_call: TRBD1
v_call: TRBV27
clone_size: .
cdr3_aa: CASRDRRDSPLHF
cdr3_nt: TGTGCCAGCAGGGACAGGAGGGATTCACCCCTCCACTTT

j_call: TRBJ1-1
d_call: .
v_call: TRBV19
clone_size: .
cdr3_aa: CASSTRHDLTEAFF
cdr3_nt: TGTGCCAGTAGTACCAGACACGATCTGACTGAAGCTTTCTTT

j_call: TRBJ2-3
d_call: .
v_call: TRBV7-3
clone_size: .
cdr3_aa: CASSLYGTGSTDTQYF
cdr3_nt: TGTGCCAGCAGCTTATATGGCACGGGTAGCACAGATACGCAGTATTTT

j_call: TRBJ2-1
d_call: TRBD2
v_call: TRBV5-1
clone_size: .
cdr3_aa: CASSRNLAGGRNEQFF
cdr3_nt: TGCGCCAGCAGCAGAAACCTAGCGGGAGGTAGAAATGAGCAGTTCTTC

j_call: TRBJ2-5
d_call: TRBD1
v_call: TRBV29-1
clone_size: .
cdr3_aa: CSVGAGGETQYF
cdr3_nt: TGCAGCGTTGGGGCAGGGGGAGAGACCCAGTACTTC

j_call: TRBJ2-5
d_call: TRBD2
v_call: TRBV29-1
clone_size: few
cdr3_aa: CSVEGRLAGPSGTQYF
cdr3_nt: TGCAGCGTTGAAGGGAGACTAGCGGGGCCGAGTGGGACCCAGTACTTC

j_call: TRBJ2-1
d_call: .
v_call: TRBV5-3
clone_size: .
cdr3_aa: CARSPAGIGEQFF
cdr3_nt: TGTGCCAGAAGCCCGGCGGGGATAGGTGAGCAGTTCTTC

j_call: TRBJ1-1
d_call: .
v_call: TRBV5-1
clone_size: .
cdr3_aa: CASSFRMGQNTEAFF
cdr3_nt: TGCGCCAGCAGCTTTAGAATGGGACAAAATACTGAAGCTTTCTTT

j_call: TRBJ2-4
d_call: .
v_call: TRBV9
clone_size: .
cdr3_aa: CASSAQTGFQAKNIQYF
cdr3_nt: TGTGCCAGCAGCGCCCAAACAGGGTTTCAAGCCAAAAACATTCAGTACTTC

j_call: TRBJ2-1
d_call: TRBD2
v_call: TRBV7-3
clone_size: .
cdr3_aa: CASSPGLAGHVNEQFF
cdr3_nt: TGTGCCAGCAGCCCTGGACTAGCGGGCCACGTCAATGAGCAGTTCTTC

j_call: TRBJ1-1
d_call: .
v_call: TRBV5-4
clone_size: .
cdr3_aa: CASSLSGVVEAFF
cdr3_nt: TGTGCCAGCAGCTTGTCGGGTGTGGTTGAAGCTTTCTTT

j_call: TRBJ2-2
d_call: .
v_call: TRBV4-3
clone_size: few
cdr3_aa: CASSTREPTGELFF
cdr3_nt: TGCGCCAGCAGCACCCGGGAGCCTACCGGGGAGCTGTTTTTT

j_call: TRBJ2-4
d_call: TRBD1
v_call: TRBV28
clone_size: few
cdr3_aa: CASRGTGNIQYF
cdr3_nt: TGTGCCAGCAGGGGGACAGGAAACATTCAGTACTTC

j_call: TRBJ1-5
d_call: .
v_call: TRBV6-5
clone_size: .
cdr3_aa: CASGTRGGQPQHF
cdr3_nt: TGTGCCAGCGGTACGCGGGGGGGTCAGCCCCAGCATTTT

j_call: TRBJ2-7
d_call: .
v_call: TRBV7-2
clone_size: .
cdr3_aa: CASSLAGQTGTYEQYF
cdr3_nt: TGTGCCAGCAGCTTGGCGGGCCAGACGGGGACCTACGAGCAGTACTTC

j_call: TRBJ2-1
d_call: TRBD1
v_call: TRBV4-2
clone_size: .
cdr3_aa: CASSQVFGTGVLEQFF
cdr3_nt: TGTGCCAGCAGCCAGGTTTTCGGGACAGGGGTGCTTGAGCAGTTCTTC

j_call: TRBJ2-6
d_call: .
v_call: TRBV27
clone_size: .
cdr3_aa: CASSKQGVGPGANVLTF
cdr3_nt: TGTGCCAGCTCGAAACAGGGCGTGGGACCTGGGGCCAACGTCCTGACTTTC

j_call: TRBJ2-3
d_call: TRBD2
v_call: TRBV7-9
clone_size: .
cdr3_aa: CASSTGLAGGRGDTQYF
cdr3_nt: TGTGCCAGCAGCACCGGACTAGCGGGGGGACGGGGAGATACGCAGTATTTT

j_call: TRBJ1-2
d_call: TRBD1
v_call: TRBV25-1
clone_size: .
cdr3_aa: CASSPHPTGRFYGYTF
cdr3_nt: TGTGCCAGCAGTCCCCATCCGACAGGGCGGTTCTATGGCTACACCTTC

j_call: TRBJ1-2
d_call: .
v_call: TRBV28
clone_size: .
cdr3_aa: CASSSPLGAGGYTF
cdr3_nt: TGTGCCAGCAGTTCACCCCTGGGGGCAGGGGGCTACACCTTC

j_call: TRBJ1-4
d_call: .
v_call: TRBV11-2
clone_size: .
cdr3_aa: CASSLGPQVSEEKLFF
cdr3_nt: TGTGCCAGCAGCTTAGGTCCCCAGGTGTCAGAAGAAAAACTGTTTTTT

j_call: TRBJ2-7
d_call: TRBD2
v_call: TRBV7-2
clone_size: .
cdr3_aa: CASSLLAGVSYEQYF
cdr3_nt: TGTGCCAGCAGCTTACTAGCGGGAGTTTCCTACGAGCAGTACTTC

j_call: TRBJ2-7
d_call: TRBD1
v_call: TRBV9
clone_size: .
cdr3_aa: CASSLGQMPGYEQYF
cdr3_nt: TGTGCCAGCAGCTTGGGACAGATGCCGGGTTACGAGCAGTACTTC

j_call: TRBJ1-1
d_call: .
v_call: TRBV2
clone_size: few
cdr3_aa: CASSVFLDSKFF
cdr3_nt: TGTGCCAGCAGTGTTTTCCTAGACTCCAAGTTCTTT

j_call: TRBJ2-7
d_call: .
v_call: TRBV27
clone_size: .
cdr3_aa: CASSLSRAPPGYEQYF
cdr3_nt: TGTGCCAGCAGTTTATCGCGGGCACCTCCGGGCTACGAGCAGTACTTC

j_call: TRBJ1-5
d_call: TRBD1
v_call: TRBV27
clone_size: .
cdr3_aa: CASSPSTGIFQPQHF
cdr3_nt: TGTGCCAGCAGTCCCTCGACAGGGATTTTTCAGCCCCAGCATTTT

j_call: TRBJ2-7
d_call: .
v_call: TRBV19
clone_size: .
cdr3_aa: CASMIGRGSGEQYF
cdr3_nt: TGTGCCAGTATGATCGGTAGGGGGTCGGGCGAGCAGTACTTC

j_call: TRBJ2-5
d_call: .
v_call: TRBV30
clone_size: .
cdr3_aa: CAWSAGEETQYF
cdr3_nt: TGTGCCTGGAGCGCAGGGGAAGAGACCCAGTACTTC

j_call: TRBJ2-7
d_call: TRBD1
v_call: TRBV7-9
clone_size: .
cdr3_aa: CASSLDRGSYEQYF
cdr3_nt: TGTGCCAGCAGCCTGGACAGGGGATCCTACGAGCAGTACTTC

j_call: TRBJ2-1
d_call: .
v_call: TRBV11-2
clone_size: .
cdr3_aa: CASSLEQGTYNEQFF
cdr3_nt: TGTGCCAGCAGCTTAGAACAGGGAACTTACAATGAGCAGTTCTTC

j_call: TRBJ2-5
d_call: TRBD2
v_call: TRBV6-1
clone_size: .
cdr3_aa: CASSELAGGQETQYF
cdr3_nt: TGTGCCAGCAGTGAACTAGCGGGGGGGCAAGAGACCCAGTACTTC

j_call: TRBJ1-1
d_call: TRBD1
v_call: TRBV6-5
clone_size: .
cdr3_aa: CASRRQGSRYTEAFF
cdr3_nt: TGTGCCAGCAGACGACAGGGGAGTAGGTACACTGAAGCTTTCTTT

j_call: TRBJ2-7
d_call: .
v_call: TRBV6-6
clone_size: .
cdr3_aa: CASSFLQGSEQYF
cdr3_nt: TGTGCCAGCAGTTTCCTACAGGGTAGCGAGCAGTACTTC

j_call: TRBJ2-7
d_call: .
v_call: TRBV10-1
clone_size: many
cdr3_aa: CASIWPQTYEQYF
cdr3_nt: TGCGCCAGTATTTGGCCCCAGACCTACGAGCAGTACTTC

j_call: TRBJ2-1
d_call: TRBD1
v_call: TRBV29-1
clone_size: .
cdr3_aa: CSVGGGTRNEQFF
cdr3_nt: TGCAGCGTTGGAGGGGGCACCCGAAATGAGCAGTTCTTC

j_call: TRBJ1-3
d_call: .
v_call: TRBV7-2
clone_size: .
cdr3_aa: CASSLDGGYSGNTIYF
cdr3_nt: TGTGCCAGCAGCTTAGACGGGGGATACTCTGGAAACACCATATATTTT

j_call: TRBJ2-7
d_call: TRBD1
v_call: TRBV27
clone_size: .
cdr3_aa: CASSFPGTGVEQYF
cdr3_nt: TGTGCCAGCAGTTTTCCCGGGACAGGGGTCGAGCAGTACTTC

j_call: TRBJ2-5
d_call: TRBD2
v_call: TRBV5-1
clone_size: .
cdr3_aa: CASTYGGEETQYF
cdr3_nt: TGCGCCAGCACTTACGGGGGGGAGGAGACCCAGTACTTC

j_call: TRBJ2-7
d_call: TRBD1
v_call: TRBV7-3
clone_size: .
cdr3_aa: CASSPTGTGRSYEQYF
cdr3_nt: TGTGCCAGCAGCCCCACCGGGACAGGGAGATCCTACGAGCAGTACTTC

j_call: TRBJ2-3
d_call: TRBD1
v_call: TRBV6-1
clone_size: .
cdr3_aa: CASSVGGTGPGTDTQYF
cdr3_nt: TGTGCCAGCAGTGTAGGTGGGACAGGGCCAGGCACAGATACGCAGTATTTT

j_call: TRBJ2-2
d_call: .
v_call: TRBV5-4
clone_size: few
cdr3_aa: CASSFVGGNTGELFF
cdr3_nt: TGTGCCAGCAGCTTCGTAGGGGGGAACACCGGGGAGCTGTTTTTT

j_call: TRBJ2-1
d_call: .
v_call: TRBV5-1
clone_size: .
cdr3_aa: CASDPGTRYNEQFF
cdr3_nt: TGCGCCAGCGACCCCGGGACTCGATACAATGAGCAGTTCTTC

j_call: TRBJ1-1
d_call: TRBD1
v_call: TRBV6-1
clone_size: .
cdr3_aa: CASSDSRSVTGGKAFF
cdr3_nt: TGTGCCAGCAGTGATTCACGATCCGTGACAGGGGGCAAAGCTTTCTTT

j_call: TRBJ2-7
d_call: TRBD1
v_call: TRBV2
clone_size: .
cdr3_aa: CASSPDRTYEQYF
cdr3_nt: TGTGCCAGCAGCCCGGACAGGACCTACGAGCAGTACTTC

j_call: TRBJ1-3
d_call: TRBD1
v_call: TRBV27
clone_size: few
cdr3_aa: CASSPLTGQYGSGNTIYF
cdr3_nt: TGTGCCAGCAGTCCATTGACAGGGCAATATGGGTCTGGAAACACCATATATTTT

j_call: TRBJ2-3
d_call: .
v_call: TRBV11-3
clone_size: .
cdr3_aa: CASSPLGGSDTQYF
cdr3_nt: TGTGCCAGCAGCCCACTTGGGGGCTCAGATACGCAGTATTTT

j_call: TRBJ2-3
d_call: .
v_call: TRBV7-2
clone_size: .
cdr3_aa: CASSYVGGNTDTQYF
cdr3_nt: TGTGCCAGCAGCTATGTCGGCGGCAACACAGATACGCAGTATTTT

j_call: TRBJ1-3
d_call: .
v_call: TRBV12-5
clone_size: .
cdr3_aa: CASGPGSGNTIYF
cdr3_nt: TGTGCTAGTGGACCAGGGTCTGGAAACACCATATATTTT

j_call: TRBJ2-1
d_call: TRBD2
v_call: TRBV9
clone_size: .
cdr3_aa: CASSVGLAGGSYNEQFF
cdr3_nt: TGTGCCAGCAGCGTAGGGCTAGCGGGGGGATCTTACAATGAGCAGTTCTTC

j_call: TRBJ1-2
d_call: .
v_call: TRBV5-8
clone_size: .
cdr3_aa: CASSFIHIPNYGCTF
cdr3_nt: TGTGCCAGCAGCTTTATCCACATCCCTAACTATGGCTGCACCTTC